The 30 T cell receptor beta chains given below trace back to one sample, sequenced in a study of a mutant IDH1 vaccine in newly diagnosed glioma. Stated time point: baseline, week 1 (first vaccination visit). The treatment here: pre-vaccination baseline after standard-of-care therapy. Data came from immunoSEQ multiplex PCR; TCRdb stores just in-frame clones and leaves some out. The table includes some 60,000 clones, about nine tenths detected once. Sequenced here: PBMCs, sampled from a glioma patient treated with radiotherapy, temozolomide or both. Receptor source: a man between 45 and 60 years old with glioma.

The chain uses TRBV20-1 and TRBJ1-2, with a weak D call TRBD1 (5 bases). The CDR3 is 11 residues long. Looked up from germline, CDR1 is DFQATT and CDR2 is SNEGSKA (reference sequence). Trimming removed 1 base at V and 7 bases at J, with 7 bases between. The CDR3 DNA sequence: TGCAGTGCTAGAGTCAGGGCTGGCTACACCTTC. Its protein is CSARVRAGYTF.

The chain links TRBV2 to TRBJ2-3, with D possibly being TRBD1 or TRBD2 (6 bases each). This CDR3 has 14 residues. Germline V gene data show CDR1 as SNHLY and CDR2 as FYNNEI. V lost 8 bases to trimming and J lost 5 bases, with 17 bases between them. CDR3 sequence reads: CASGQGGWQDTQYF. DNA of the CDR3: TGTGCCAGCGGCCAAGGGGGGTGGCAAGATACGCAGTATTTT.

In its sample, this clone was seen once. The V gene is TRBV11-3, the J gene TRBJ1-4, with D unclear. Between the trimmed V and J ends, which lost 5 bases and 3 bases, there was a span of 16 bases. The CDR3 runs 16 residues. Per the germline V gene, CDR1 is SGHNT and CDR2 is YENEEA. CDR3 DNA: TGTGCCAGCAGCCAAAGGCGAACGACCTCTAATGAAAAACTGTTTTTT. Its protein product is CASSQRRTTSNEKLFF.

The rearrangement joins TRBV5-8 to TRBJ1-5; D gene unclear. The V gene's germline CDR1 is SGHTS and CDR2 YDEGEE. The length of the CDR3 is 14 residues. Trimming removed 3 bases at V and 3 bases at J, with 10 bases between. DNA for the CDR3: TGTGCCAGCAGCTACCGGGCTGCCAATCAGCCCCAGCATTTT. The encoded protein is CASSYRAANQPQHF.

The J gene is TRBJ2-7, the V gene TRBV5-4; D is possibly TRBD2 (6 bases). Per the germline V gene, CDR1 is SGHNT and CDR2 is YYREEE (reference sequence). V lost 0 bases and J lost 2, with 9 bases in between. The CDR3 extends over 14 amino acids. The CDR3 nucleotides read TGTGCCAGCAGCTTGGCGGGACTGACCTACGAGCAGTACTTC. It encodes CASSLAGLTYEQYF.

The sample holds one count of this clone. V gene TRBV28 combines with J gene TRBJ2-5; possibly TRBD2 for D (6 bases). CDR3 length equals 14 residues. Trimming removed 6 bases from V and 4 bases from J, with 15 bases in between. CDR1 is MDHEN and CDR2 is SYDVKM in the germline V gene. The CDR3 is CASSLGGAGETQYF. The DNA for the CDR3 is TGTGCCAGCAGCCTAGGAGGGGCGGGAGAGACCCAGTACTTC.

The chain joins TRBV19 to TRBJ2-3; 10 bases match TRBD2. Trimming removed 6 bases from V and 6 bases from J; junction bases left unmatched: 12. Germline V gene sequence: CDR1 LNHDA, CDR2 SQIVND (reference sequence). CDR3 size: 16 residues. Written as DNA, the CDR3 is TGTGCCAGTAGGCCCGGGGGAGCGGGAGGGACCGATACGCAGTATTTT. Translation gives CASRPGGAGGTDTQYF.

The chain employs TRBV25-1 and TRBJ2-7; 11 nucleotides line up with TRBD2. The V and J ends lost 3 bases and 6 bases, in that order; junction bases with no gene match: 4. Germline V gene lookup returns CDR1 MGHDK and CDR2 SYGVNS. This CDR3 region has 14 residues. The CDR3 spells CASSDLAGGPEQYF. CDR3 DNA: TGTGCCAGCAGTGACCTAGCGGGAGGTCCCGAGCAGTACTTC.

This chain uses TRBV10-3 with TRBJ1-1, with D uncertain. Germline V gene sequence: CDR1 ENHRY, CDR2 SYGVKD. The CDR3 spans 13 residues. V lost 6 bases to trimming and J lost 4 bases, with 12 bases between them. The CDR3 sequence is CAIRREGFTEAFF. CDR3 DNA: TGTGCCATCAGGCGGGAAGGATTCACTGAAGCTTTCTTT.

The CDR3 DNA reads as TGTGCCAGCAGCTTGGGTTCGGCCGCACATAGTCAGCCCCAGCATTTT. The encoded protein is CASSLGSAAHSQPQHF. V and J are TRBV5-6 and TRBJ1-5; unclear D gene. CDR1 and CDR2 (germline): SGHDT, YYEEEE. V lost 0 bases, J lost 6 bases, and 16 bases lay in between. The CDR3 is 16 amino acids.

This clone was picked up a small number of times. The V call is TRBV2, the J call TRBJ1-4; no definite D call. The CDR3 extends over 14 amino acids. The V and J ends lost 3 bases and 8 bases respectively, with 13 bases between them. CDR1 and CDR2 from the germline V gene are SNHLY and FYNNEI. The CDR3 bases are TGTGCCAGCAGTGACGAACAGCTAGGCGAAAAACTGTTTTTT. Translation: CASSDEQLGEKLFF.

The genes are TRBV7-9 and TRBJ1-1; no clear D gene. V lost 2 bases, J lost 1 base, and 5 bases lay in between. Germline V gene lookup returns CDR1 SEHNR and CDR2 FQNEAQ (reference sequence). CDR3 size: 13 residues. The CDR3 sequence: CASSLKTNTEAFF. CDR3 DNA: TGTGCCAGCAGCTTAAAGACGAACACTGAAGCTTTCTTT.

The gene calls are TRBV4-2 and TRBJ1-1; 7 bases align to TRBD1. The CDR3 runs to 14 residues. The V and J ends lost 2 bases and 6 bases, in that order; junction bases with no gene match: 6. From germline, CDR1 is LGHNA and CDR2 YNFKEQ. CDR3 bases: TGTGCCAGCAGCCAAAATCTACAGGGGCCTGAAGCTTTCTTT. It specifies CASSQNLQGPEAFF.

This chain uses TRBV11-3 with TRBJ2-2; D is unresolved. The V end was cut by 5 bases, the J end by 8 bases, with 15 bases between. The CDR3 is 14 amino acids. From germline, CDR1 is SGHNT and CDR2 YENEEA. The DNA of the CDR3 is TGTGCCAGCAGCGGGCACCCCACCGCTGGGGAGCTGTTTTTT. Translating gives CASSGHPTAGELFF.

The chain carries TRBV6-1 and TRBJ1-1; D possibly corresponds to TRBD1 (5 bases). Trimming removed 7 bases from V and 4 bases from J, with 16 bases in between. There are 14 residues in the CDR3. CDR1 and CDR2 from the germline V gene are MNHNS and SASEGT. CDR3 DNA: TGTGCCAGCATATCGGGGTGGGGGACCACTGAAGCTTTCTTT. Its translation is CASISGWGTTEAFF.

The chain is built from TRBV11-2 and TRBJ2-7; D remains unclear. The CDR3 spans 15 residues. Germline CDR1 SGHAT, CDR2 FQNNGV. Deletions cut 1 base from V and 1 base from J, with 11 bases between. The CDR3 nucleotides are TGTGCCAGCAGCTTAGGGTACGGCTTTTCCTACGAGCAGTACTTC. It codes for CASSLGYGFSYEQYF.

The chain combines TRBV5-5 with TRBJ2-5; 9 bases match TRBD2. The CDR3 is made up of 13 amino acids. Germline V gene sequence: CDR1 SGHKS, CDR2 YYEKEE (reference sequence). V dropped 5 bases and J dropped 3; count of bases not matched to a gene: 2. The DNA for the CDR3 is TGTGCCAGCAGATCTAGCGGGGAAGAGACCCAGTACTTC. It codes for CASRSSGEETQYF. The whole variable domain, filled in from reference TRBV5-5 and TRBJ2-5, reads DAGVTQSPTHLIKTRGQQVTLRCSPISGHKSVSWYQQVLGQGPQFIFQYYEKEERGRGNFPDRFSARQFPNYSSELNVNALLLGDSALYLCASRSSGEETQYFGPGTRLLVL.

The CDR3 loop reads CASSLTGGHNQPQHF. The CDR3 bases are TGTGCCAGCTCATTGACAGGGGGCCATAATCAGCCCCAGCATTTT. V and J are TRBV18 and TRBJ1-5, with 10 bases fitting TRBD1. Per the germline V gene, CDR1 is KGHSH and CDR2 is LQKENI. With V trimmed by 5 bases and J by 4 bases, 5 bases remained unmatched. The CDR3 runs to 15 residues.

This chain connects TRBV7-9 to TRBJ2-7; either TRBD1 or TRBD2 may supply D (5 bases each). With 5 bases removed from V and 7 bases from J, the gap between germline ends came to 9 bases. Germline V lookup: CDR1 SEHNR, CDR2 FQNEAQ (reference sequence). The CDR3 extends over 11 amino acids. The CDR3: CASSPEGEQYF. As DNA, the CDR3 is TGTGCCAGCAGCCCCGAGGGGGAGCAGTACTTC.

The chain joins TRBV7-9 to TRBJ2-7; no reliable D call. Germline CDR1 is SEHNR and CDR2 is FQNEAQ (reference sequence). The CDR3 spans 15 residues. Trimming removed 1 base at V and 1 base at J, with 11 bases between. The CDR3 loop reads CASSLVDLISYEQYF. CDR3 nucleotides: TGTGCCAGCAGCTTAGTGGACCTGATATCCTACGAGCAGTACTTC.

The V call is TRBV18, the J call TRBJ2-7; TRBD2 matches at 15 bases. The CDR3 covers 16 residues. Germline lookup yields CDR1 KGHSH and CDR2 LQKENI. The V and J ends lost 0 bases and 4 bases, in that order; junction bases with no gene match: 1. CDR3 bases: TGTGCCAGCTCACCACCGGGACTAGCGGGAGGTTACGAGCAGTACTTC. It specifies CASSPPGLAGGYEQYF.

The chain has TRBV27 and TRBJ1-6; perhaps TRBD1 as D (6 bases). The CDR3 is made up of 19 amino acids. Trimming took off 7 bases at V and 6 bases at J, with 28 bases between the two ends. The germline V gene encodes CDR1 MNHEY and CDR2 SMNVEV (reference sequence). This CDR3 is CASTMTRDTTPEGNSPLHF. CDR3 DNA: TGTGCCAGCACCATGACCCGGGACACTACCCCCGAAGGTAATTCACCCCTCCACTTT.

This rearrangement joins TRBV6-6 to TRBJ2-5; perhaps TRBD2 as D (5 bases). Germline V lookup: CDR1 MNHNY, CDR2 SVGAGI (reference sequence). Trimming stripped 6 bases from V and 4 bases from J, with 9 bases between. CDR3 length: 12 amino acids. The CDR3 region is CASREGAETQYF. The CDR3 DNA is TGTGCCAGCAGAGAGGGTGCAGAGACCCAGTACTTC.

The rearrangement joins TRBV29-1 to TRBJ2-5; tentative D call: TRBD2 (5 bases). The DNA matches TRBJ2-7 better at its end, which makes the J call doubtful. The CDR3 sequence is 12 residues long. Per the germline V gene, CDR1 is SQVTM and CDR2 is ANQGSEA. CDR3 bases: TGCAGCGTTGCCGCCGGGACCTACGAGCAGTACTTC. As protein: CSVAAGTYEQYF.

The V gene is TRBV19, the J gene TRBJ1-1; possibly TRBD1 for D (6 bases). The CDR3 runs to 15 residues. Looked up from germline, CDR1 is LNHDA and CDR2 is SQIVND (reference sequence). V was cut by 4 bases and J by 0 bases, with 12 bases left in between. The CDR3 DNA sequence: TGTGCCAGTAGTAAGACAGGTACGATGAACACTGAAGCTTTCTTT. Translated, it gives CASSKTGTMNTEAFF.

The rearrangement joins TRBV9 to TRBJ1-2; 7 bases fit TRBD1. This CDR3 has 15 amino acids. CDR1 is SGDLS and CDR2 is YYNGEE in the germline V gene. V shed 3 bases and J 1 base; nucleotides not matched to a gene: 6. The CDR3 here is CASSGDREDNYGYTF. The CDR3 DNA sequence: TGTGCCAGCAGCGGTGACAGGGAAGATAACTATGGCTACACCTTC.

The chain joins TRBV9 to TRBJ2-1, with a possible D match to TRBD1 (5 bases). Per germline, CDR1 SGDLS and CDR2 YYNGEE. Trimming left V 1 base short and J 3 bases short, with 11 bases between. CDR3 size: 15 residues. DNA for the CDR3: TGTGCCAGCAGCGTATCAGGGAATGTCTACAATGAGCAGTTCTTC. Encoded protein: CASSVSGNVYNEQFF.

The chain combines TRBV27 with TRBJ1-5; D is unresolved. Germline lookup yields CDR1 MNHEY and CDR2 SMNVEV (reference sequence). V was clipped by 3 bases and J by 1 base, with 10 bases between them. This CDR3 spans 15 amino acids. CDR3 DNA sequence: TGTGCCAGCAGTTTGATTTCCGGGAGCAATCAGCCCCAGCATTTT. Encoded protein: CASSLISGSNQPQHF.

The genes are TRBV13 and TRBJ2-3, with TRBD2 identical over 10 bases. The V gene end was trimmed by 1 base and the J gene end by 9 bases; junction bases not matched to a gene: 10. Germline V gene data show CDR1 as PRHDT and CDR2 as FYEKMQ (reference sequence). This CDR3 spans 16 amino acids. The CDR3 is CASSLVALAGVPTQYF. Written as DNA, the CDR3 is TGTGCCAGCAGCTTAGTGGCCCTAGCGGGAGTCCCGACGCAGTATTTT.

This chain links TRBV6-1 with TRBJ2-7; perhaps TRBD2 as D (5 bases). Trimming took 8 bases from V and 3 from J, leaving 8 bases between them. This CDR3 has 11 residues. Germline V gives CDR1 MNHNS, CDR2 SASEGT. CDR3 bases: TGTGCCAGCCCACGGGGCTACGAGCAGTACTTC. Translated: CASPRGYEQYF.